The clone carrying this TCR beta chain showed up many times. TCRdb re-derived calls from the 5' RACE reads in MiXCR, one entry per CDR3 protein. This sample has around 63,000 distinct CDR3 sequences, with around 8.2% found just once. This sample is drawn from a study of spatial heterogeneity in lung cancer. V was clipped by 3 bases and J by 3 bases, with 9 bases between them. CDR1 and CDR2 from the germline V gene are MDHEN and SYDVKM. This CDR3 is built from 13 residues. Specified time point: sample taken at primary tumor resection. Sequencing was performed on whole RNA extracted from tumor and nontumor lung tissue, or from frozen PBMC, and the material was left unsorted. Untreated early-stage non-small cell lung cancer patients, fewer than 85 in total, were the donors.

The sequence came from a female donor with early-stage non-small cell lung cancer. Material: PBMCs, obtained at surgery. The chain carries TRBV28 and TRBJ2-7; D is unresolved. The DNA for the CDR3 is TGTGCCAGCAGTTTGGGTGGGATCTACGAGCAGTACGTC. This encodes CASSLGGIYEQYV.